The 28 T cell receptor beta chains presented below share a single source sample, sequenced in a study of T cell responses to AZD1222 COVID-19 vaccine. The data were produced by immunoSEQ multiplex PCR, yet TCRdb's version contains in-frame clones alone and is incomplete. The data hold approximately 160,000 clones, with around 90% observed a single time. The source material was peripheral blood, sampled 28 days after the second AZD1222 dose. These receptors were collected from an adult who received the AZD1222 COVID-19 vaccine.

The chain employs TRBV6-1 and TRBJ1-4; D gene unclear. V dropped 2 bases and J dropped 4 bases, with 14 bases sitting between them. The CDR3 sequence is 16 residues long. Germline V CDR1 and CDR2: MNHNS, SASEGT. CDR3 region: CASSEFPRPINEKLFF. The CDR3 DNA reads TGTGCCAGCAGTGAATTCCCTAGACCCATTAATGAAAAACTGTTTTTT.

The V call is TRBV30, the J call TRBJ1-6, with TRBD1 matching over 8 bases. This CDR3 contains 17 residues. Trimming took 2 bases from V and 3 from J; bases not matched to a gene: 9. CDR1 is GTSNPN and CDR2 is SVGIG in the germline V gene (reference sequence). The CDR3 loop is CAWSKSTGGSYNSPLHF. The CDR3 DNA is TGTGCCTGGAGTAAATCAACAGGGGGTAGCTATAATTCACCCCTCCACTTT.

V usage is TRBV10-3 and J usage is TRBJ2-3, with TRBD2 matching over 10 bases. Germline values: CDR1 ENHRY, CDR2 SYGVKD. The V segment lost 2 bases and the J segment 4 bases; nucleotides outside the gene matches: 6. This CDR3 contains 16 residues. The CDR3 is CAISEEVAGGADTQYF. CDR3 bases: TGTGCCATCAGTGAGGAGGTAGCGGGGGGAGCAGATACGCAGTATTTT.

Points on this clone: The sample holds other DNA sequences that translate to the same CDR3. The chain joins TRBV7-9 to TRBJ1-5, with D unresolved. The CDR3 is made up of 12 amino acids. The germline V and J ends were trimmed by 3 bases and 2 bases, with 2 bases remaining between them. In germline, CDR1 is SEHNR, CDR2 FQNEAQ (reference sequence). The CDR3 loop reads CASSLGNQPQHF. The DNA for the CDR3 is TGTGCCAGCAGCTTGGGCAATCAGCCCCAGCATTTT.

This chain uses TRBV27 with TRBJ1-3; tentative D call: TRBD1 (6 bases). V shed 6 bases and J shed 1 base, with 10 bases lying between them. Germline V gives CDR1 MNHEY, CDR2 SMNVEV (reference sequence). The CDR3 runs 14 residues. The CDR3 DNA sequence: TGTGCCAGCAGACCCACAGGGTCTGGAAACACCATATATTTT. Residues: CASRPTGSGNTIYF.

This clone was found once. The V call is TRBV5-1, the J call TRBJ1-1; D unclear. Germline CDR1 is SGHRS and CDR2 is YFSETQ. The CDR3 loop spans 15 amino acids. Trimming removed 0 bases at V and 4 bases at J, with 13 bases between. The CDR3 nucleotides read TGCGCCAGCAGCTTGGGACCCCACGGGAGCACTGAAGCTTTCTTT. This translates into CASSLGPHGSTEAFF.

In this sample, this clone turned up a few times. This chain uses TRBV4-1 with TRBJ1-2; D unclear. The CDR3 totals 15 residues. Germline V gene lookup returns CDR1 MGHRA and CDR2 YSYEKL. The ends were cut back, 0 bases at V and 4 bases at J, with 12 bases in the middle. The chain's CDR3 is CASSQERQFTYGYTF. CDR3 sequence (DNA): TGCGCCAGCAGCCAAGAGAGGCAGTTCACCTATGGCTACACCTTC.

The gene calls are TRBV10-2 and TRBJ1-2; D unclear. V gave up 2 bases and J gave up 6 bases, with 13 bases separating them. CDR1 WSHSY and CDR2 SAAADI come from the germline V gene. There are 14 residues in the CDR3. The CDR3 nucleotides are TGCGCCAGCAGTGAGGCGGGAGGGTTGGATGGCTACACCTTC. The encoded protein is CASSEAGGLDGYTF.

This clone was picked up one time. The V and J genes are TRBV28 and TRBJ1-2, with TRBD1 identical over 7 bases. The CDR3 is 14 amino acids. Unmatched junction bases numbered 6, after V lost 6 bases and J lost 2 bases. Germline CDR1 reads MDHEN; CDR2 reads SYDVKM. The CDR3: CASSPGQINYGYTF. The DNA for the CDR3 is TGTGCCAGCAGCCCGGGACAGATAAACTATGGCTACACCTTC.

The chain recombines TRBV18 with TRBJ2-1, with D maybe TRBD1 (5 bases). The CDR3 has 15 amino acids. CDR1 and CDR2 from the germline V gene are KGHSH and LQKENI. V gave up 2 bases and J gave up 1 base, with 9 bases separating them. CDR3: CASSPNPGSYNEQFF. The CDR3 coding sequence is TGTGCCAGCTCACCAAACCCAGGGTCCTACAATGAGCAGTTCTTC.

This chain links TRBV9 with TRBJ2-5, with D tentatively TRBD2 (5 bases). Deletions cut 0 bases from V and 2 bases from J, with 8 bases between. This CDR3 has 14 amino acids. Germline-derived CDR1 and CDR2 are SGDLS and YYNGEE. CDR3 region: CASSVEGSQETQYF. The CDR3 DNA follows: TGTGCCAGCAGCGTAGAAGGGAGTCAAGAGACCCAGTACTTC.

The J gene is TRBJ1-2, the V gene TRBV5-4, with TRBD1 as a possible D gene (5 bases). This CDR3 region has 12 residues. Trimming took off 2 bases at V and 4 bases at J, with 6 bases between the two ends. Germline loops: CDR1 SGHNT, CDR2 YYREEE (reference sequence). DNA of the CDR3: TGTGCCAGCAGCTTCACAGGCTATGGCTACACCTTC. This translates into CASSFTGYGYTF.

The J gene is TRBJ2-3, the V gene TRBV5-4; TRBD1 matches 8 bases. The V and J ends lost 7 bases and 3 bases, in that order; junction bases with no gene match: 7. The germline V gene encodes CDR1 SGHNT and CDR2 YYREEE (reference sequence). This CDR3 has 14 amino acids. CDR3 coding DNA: TGTGCCAGCTACAACAGGGGGTTGACAGATACGCAGTATTTT. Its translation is CASYNRGLTDTQYF.

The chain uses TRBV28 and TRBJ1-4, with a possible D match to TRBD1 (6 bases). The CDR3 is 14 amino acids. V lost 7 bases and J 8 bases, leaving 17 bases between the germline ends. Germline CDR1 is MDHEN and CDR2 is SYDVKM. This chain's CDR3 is CASTYGGGDEKLFF. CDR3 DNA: TGTGCCAGCACTTACGGAGGGGGGGACGAAAAACTGTTTTTT.

The CDR3 spells CASSGYYGYTF. CDR3 nucleotide sequence: TGCGCCAGCAGCGGGTACTATGGCTACACCTTC. The chain recombines TRBV5-1 with TRBJ1-2; D unresolved. The length of the CDR3 is 11 residues. V lost 4 bases and J lost 3, with 4 bases in between. Germline V gene data show CDR1 as SGHRS and CDR2 as YFSETQ.

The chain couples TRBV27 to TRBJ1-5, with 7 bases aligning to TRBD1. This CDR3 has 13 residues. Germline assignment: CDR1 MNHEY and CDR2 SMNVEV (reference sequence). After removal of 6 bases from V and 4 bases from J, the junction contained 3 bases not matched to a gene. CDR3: CASSFRGNQPQHF. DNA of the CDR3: TGTGCCAGCAGCTTCAGGGGGAATCAGCCCCAGCATTTT.

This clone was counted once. The CDR3 loop reads CASSLARGASGTEAFF. CDR3 nucleotides: TGTGCCAGCAGCTTAGCTCGCGGAGCCAGCGGCACTGAAGCTTTCTTT. The genes are TRBV7-2 and TRBJ1-1; D call uncertain. Germline CDR1 reads SGHTA; CDR2 reads FQGNSA. The length of the CDR3 is 16 residues. V was cut by 0 bases and J by 4 bases, with 15 bases left in between.

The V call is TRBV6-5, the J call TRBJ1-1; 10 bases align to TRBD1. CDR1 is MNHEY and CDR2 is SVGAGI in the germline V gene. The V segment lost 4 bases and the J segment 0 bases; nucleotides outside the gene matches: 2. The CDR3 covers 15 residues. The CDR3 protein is CASSLDRGLNTEAFF. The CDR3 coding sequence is TGTGCCAGCAGTTTAGACAGGGGGCTGAACACTGAAGCTTTCTTT.

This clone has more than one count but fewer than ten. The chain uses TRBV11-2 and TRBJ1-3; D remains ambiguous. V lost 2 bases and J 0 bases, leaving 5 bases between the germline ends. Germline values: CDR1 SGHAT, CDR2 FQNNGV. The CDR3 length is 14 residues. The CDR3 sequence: CASSLQISGNTIYF. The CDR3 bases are TGTGCCAGCAGCTTACAGATCTCTGGAAACACCATATATTTT.

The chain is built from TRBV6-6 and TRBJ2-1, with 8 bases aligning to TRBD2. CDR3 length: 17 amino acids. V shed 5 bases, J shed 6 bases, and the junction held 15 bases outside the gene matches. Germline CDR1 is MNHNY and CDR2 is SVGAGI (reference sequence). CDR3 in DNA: TGTGCCAGCAGTCCCCGGGTTGGGGGACTAGGTCTCAATGAGCAGTTCTTC. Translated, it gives CASSPRVGGLGLNEQFF.

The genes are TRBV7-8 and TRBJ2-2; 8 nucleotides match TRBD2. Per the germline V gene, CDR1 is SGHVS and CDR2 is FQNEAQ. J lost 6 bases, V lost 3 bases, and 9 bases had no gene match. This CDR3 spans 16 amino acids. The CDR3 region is CASSFFAGGAPGELFF. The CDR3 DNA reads TGTGCCAGCAGCTTCTTCGCCGGGGGGGCTCCCGGGGAGCTGTTTTTT.

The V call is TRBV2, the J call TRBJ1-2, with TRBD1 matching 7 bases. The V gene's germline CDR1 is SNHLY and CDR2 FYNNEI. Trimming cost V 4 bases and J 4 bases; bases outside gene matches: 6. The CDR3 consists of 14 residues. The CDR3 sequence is CASSVTGYIYGYTF. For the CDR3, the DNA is TGTGCCAGCAGTGTGACAGGGTACATCTATGGCTACACCTTC.

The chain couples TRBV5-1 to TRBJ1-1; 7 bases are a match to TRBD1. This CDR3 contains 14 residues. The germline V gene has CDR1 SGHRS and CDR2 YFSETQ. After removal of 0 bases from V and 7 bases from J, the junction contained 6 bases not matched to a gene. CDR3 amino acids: CASSLDKGAIEAFF. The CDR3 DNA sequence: TGCGCCAGCAGCTTGGATAAGGGGGCGATTGAAGCTTTCTTT.

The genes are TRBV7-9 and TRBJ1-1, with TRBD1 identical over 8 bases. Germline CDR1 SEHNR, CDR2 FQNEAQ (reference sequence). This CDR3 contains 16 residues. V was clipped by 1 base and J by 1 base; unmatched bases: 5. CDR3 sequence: CASSLDRQGKNTEAFF. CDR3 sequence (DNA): TGTGCCAGCAGCTTAGATCGACAGGGGAAGAACACTGAAGCTTTCTTT.

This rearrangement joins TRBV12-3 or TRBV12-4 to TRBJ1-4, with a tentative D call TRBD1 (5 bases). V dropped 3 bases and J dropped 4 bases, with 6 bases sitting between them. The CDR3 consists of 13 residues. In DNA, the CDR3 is TGTGCCAGCAGTTTTCAGGGTAATGAAAAACTGTTTTTT. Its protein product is CASSFQGNEKLFF.

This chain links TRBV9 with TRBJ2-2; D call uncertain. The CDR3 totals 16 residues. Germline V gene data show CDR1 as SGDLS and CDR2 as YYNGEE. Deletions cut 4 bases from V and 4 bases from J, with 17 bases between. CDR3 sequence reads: CASSPRVGDSTGELFF. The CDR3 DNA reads TGTGCCAGCAGCCCTCGAGTTGGAGATAGCACCGGGGAGCTGTTTTTT.

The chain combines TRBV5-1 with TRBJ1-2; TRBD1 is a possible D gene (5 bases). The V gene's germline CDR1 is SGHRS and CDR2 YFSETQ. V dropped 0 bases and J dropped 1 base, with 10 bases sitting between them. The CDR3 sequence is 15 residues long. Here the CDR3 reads CASSLVRGLNYGYTF. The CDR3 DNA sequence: TGCGCCAGCAGCTTGGTGCGGGGCCTTAACTATGGCTACACCTTC.

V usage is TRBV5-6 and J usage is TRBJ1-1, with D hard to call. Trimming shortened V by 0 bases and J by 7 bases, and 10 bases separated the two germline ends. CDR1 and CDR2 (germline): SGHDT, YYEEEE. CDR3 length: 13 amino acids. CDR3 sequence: CASSLDRLGEAFF. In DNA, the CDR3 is TGTGCCAGCAGCTTGGATAGGCTAGGTGAAGCTTTCTTT.